This TCR beta chain was observed in a study of blood T cell repertoires in COVID-19. With 0 bases removed from V and 6 bases from J, the gap between germline ends came to 9 bases. The CDR3 runs 15 residues. CDR1 is MNHEY and CDR2 is SVGAGI in the germline V gene. Assay: immunoSEQ multiplex PCR; the TCRdb copy retains only in-frame clones and omits some. This sample carries approximately 72,000 clones, roughly nine tenths of them seen once, and the ten largest clones take roughly 14%. This receptor was identified in a woman in her fifties or sixties with acute or convalescent COVID-19. V is TRBV6-5 and J is TRBJ1-6; a weak D match, TRBD1 (6 bases). Sequencing was done on a sample of peripheral blood. The CDR3 sequence: CASSYSGGLNSPLHF. The CDR3 DNA sequence: TGTGCCAGCAGTTACTCGGGGGGGCTTAATTCACCCCTCCACTTT.